This is a list of T cell receptor beta chains from one sample in a study of blood T cell repertoires in COVID-19. The table came from immunoSEQ multiplex PCR; TCRdb's copy has only in-frame clones and leaves some out. The sample yields more than 250,000 clones, just over 85% seen once. Source material: PBMCs or T cells enriched from blood (not recorded which). The receptor source for this set is a woman between 18 and 29 years old who had recovered from COVID-19. CDR3s leave out the opening cysteine and the closing phenylalanine or tryptophan.

CDR3 protein: ASSLGAGGYNEQF
V gene: TRBV7-3
J gene: TRBJ2-1

CDR3 protein: ASSPQAGANVLT
V gene: TRBV7-3
J gene: TRBJ2-6

CDR3 protein: ASSEDSAGRETQY
V gene: TRBV6-1
J gene: TRBJ2-5

CDR3 protein: ASSSPGQTYEQY
V gene: TRBV7-9
J gene: TRBJ2-7

CDR3 protein: ASSLPGGSYEQY
V gene: TRBV7-9
J gene: TRBJ2-7

CDR3 protein: ACRMEGFYGYT
V gene: TRBV30
J gene: TRBJ1-2

CDR3 protein: ASSEGTGQGANTIY
V gene: TRBV6-1
J gene: TRBJ1-3

CDR3 protein: ASSLRDQPQH
V gene: TRBV28
J gene: TRBJ1-5

CDR3 protein: ASSQRRQDNEKLF
V gene: TRBV3-1/TRBV3-2
J gene: TRBJ1-4

CDR3 protein: ACERTDTQY
V gene: TRBV6-5
J gene: TRBJ2-3

CDR3 protein: ASSLGGTAEAF
V gene: TRBV13
J gene: TRBJ1-1